These T cell receptor beta chains were read from a single sample in a study of T-cell memory formation after mild COVID-19. TCRdb used MiXCR to reprocess the 5' RACE reads, holding one entry per CDR3 protein. The sample lists 200,000 to 250,000 distinct CDR3 sequences, roughly 10% seen once, with 3% to 4.5% in the top ten. Sequenced input: PBMCs or a T cell subset sorted from them (not recorded which). All receptors derive from a man aged 18-30 years who had mild COVID-19 (a few samples of this study predate the infection). Cell type and time point are not known. Both conserved end residues are part of each CDR3. Fields, in order: clone size, D gene, V gene, J gene, CDR3 protein, CDR3 DNA. The D gene is left open where the match is weak. Some rows mark clone size as missing; the rest say once, few, many or name a class of expanded clone.

clone_size: many; d_call: -; v_call: TRBV6-1; j_call: TRBJ1-2; cdr3_aa: CASSDRASGYTF; cdr3_nt: TGTGCCAGCAGTGACAGGGCGAGCGGCTACACCTTC
clone_size: -; d_call: -; v_call: TRBV6-5; j_call: TRBJ1-1; cdr3_aa: CASSLSEIGDTEAFF; cdr3_nt: TGTGCCAGCAGTTTAAGCGAAATTGGGGACACTGAAGCTTTCTTT
clone_size: few; d_call: -; v_call: TRBV4-3; j_call: TRBJ2-5; cdr3_aa: CASSSDIQETQYF; cdr3_nt: TGCGCCAGCAGCTCGGATATCCAAGAGACCCAGTACTTC
clone_size: many; d_call: TRBD2; v_call: TRBV4-2; j_call: TRBJ2-3; cdr3_aa: CASSRTGTSGGGAQYF; cdr3_nt: TGTGCCAGCAGCCGGACCGGGACTAGCGGGGGGGGCGCCCAGTATTTT
clone_size: few; d_call: TRBD1; v_call: TRBV6-6; j_call: TRBJ2-2; cdr3_aa: CASSPPGQGVFF; cdr3_nt: TGTGCCAGCAGTCCACCGGGACAGGGGGTGTTTTTT
clone_size: few; d_call: -; v_call: TRBV11-2; j_call: TRBJ2-1; cdr3_aa: CASSFGLQGPDEQFF; cdr3_nt: TGTGCCAGCAGCTTCGGTCTCCAGGGCCCCGATGAGCAGTTCTTC
clone_size: -; d_call: -; v_call: TRBV6-2/TRBV6-3; j_call: TRBJ1-2; cdr3_aa: CASRSRGVGYGYTF; cdr3_nt: TGTGCCAGCAGGTCGCGAGGCGTGGGCTATGGCTACACCTTC
clone_size: few; d_call: TRBD1; v_call: TRBV7-6; j_call: TRBJ2-3; cdr3_aa: CASTRLGQGITDTQYF; cdr3_nt: TGTGCCAGCACCCGCCTGGGACAGGGAATTACAGATACGCAGTATTTT
clone_size: few; d_call: -; v_call: TRBV11-2; j_call: TRBJ1-2; cdr3_aa: CASSLGGHSYGYTF; cdr3_nt: TGTGCCAGCAGCTTGGGTGGACACTCCTATGGCTACACCTTC
clone_size: few; d_call: -; v_call: TRBV6-2/TRBV6-3; j_call: TRBJ1-2; cdr3_aa: CASSPRLDNYGYTF; cdr3_nt: TGTGCCAGCAGCCCACGGCTGGACAACTATGGCTACACCTTC
clone_size: few; d_call: -; v_call: TRBV5-1; j_call: TRBJ2-1; cdr3_aa: CASSSRLGDYNEQFF; cdr3_nt: TGCGCCAGCAGCTCGAGACTTGGCGATTACAATGAGCAGTTCTTC
clone_size: -; d_call: -; v_call: TRBV2; j_call: TRBJ2-1; cdr3_aa: CASSRTNNEQFF; cdr3_nt: TGTGCCAGCAGCCGGACTAACAATGAGCAGTTCTTC
clone_size: -; d_call: -; v_call: TRBV5-1; j_call: TRBJ2-3; cdr3_aa: CASSRTGTLTDTQYF; cdr3_nt: TGCGCCAGCAGTCGAACCGGGACCCTCACAGATACGCAGTATTTT
clone_size: few; d_call: TRBD1; v_call: TRBV27; j_call: TRBJ2-1; cdr3_aa: CASSYDRGAYNEQFF; cdr3_nt: TGTGCCAGCAGTTACGACAGGGGGGCCTACAATGAGCAGTTCTTC
clone_size: -; d_call: TRBD1; v_call: TRBV18; j_call: TRBJ1-2; cdr3_aa: CASSPPNRGGYTF; cdr3_nt: TGTGCCAGCTCACCACCGAACAGGGGAGGCTACACCTTC
clone_size: -; d_call: TRBD2; v_call: TRBV4-1; j_call: TRBJ2-2; cdr3_aa: CASSRRERGTIGELFF; cdr3_nt: TGCGCCAGCAGCCGAAGGGAGCGGGGGACTATCGGGGAGCTGTTTTTT
clone_size: many; d_call: -; v_call: TRBV12-3/TRBV12-4; j_call: TRBJ2-5; cdr3_aa: CASSLLAHQETQYF; cdr3_nt: TGTGCCAGCAGTTTACTAGCGCACCAAGAGACCCAGTACTTC
clone_size: -; d_call: -; v_call: TRBV19; j_call: TRBJ2-3; cdr3_aa: CASATGDTQYF; cdr3_nt: TGTGCCAGTGCGACCGGGGATACGCAGTATTTT
clone_size: -; d_call: TRBD2; v_call: TRBV10-3; j_call: TRBJ2-5; cdr3_aa: CATGGARGETQYF; cdr3_nt: TGTGCCACCGGGGGGGCCCGGGGAGAGACCCAGTACTTC
clone_size: many; d_call: TRBD1; v_call: TRBV2; j_call: TRBJ2-7; cdr3_aa: CASSPQGRSYGEQYF; cdr3_nt: TGTGCCAGCAGTCCACAGGGGAGATCCTACGGGGAGCAGTACTTC
clone_size: -; d_call: TRBD2; v_call: TRBV4-2; j_call: TRBJ2-1; cdr3_aa: CASRLAGGPGDEQFF; cdr3_nt: TGTGCCAGCCGACTAGCGGGGGGGCCCGGGGATGAGCAGTTCTTC
clone_size: few; d_call: -; v_call: TRBV20-1; j_call: TRBJ2-5; cdr3_aa: CSAATEISGTQYF; cdr3_nt: TGCAGTGCTGCGACGGAGATTAGTGGGACCCAGTACTTC
clone_size: -; d_call: TRBD2; v_call: TRBV7-2; j_call: TRBJ2-3; cdr3_aa: CASRAAGVSTDTQYF; cdr3_nt: TGTGCCAGCAGGGCAGCGGGGGTCTCCACAGATACGCAGTATTTT
clone_size: -; d_call: -; v_call: TRBV7-2; j_call: TRBJ2-2; cdr3_aa: CASSLRQGTGELFF; cdr3_nt: TGTGCCAGCAGCTTGCGTCAGGGGACCGGGGAGCTGTTTTTT
clone_size: few; d_call: -; v_call: TRBV5-1; j_call: TRBJ1-1; cdr3_aa: CASRTTGGANTEAFF; cdr3_nt: TGCGCCAGCAGAACTACGGGGGGGGCGAACACTGAAGCTTTCTTT
clone_size: few; d_call: -; v_call: TRBV5-6; j_call: TRBJ1-2; cdr3_aa: CASSSDTLNYGYTF; cdr3_nt: TGTGCCAGCAGCTCTGACACCCTTAACTATGGCTACACCTTC
clone_size: -; d_call: TRBD2; v_call: TRBV20-1; j_call: TRBJ2-1; cdr3_aa: CSGSRGGANEQFF; cdr3_nt: TGCAGTGGGTCGCGGGGGGGTGCGAATGAGCAGTTCTTC
clone_size: many; d_call: -; v_call: TRBV5-1; j_call: TRBJ2-1; cdr3_aa: CASSPAGQGGYNEQFF; cdr3_nt: TGCGCCAGCAGCCCAGCTGGGCAGGGGGGTTACAATGAGCAGTTCTTC
clone_size: -; d_call: -; v_call: TRBV5-1; j_call: TRBJ1-1; cdr3_aa: CASSLNGYAFF; cdr3_nt: TGCGCCAGCAGCTTGAACGGCTATGCTTTCTTT
clone_size: few; d_call: -; v_call: TRBV5-6; j_call: TRBJ2-3; cdr3_aa: CASSLVGDGTDTQYF; cdr3_nt: TGTGCCAGCAGCTTGGTCGGGGATGGCACAGATACGCAGTATTTT
clone_size: many; d_call: TRBD1; v_call: TRBV7-2; j_call: TRBJ2-5; cdr3_aa: CAGGQARQETQYF; cdr3_nt: TGTGCCGGCGGACAGGCCCGCCAAGAGACCCAGTACTTC
clone_size: -; d_call: -; v_call: TRBV12-3/TRBV12-4; j_call: TRBJ1-5; cdr3_aa: CASSFARTYQPQHF; cdr3_nt: TGTGCCAGCAGTTTCGCCAGAACCTATCAGCCCCAGCATTTT
clone_size: -; d_call: -; v_call: TRBV11-3; j_call: TRBJ2-1; cdr3_aa: CASSKGQEREQFF; cdr3_nt: TGTGCCAGCAGTAAAGGCCAGGAGCGTGAGCAGTTCTTC
clone_size: -; d_call: -; v_call: TRBV7-3; j_call: TRBJ2-2; cdr3_aa: CASSLGGGSGELFF; cdr3_nt: TGTGCCAGCAGCTTAGGAGGGGGCAGCGGGGAGCTGTTTTTT
clone_size: few; d_call: -; v_call: TRBV10-3; j_call: TRBJ1-5; cdr3_aa: CAISEQGDQPQHF; cdr3_nt: TGTGCCATCAGTGAACAGGGTGATCAGCCCCAGCATTTT
clone_size: few; d_call: -; v_call: TRBV20-1; j_call: TRBJ1-4; cdr3_aa: CSARNVGEKLFF; cdr3_nt: TGCAGTGCCCGGAACGTTGGAGAAAAACTGTTTTTT
clone_size: -; d_call: TRBD1; v_call: TRBV10-3; j_call: TRBJ2-7; cdr3_aa: CAIGQGGYEQYF; cdr3_nt: TGTGCCATCGGACAGGGAGGCTACGAGCAGTACTTC
clone_size: -; d_call: -; v_call: TRBV20-1; j_call: TRBJ2-3; cdr3_aa: CSARGVGTDTQYF; cdr3_nt: TGCAGTGCTAGGGGGGTGGGCACAGATACGCAGTATTTT
clone_size: many; d_call: -; v_call: TRBV10-3; j_call: TRBJ1-1; cdr3_aa: CAVAGTSSGAEAFF; cdr3_nt: TGTGCCGTTGCCGGGACATCCTCAGGCGCTGAAGCTTTCTTT
clone_size: few; d_call: TRBD1; v_call: TRBV5-1; j_call: TRBJ2-1; cdr3_aa: CASSRGTGASYNEQFF; cdr3_nt: TGCGCCAGCAGCCGGGGGACAGGGGCGTCCTACAATGAGCAGTTCTTC
clone_size: -; d_call: TRBD1; v_call: TRBV10-3; j_call: TRBJ1-2; cdr3_aa: CAISESGTGNNGYTF; cdr3_nt: TGTGCCATCAGTGAGTCGGGGACAGGTAATAATGGCTACACCTTC